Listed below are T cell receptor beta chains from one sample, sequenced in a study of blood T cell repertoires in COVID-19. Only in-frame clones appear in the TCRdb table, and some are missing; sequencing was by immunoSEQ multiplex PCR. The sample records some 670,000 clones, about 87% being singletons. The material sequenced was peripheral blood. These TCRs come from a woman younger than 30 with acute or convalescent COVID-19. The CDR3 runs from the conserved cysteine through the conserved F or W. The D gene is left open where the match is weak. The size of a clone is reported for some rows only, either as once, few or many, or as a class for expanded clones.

CDR3: CASSRTGGGQFF
DNA: TGTGCCAGCAGTCGTACAGGGGGCGGGCAGTTCTTC
length: 12
D: TRBD1
V: TRBV6-5
J: TRBJ2-1
size: NA

CDR3: CASSFGLAGVTSTDTQYF
DNA: TGTGCCAGCAGCTTCGGACTAGCGGGGGTCACTAGCACAGATACGCAGTATTTT
length: 18
D: TRBD2
V: TRBV11-3
J: TRBJ2-3
size: NA

CDR3: CASSPDRVGGYTF
DNA: TGTGCCAGCAGTCCCGACAGGGTCGGTGGCTACACCTTC
length: 13
D: TRBD1
V: TRBV27
J: TRBJ1-2
size: NA

CDR3: CASSLGQGVRPQHF
DNA: TGTGCCAGCAGCTTAGGACAGGGCGTCCGGCCCCAGCATTTT
length: 14
D: TRBD1
V: TRBV7-2
J: TRBJ1-5
size: NA

CDR3: CASSHRSHLYEQYF
DNA: TGCGCCAGCAGTCATAGGAGTCATCTTTACGAGCAGTACTTC
length: 14
D: NA
V: TRBV23-1
J: TRBJ2-7
size: NA

CDR3: CASSLFDRRDSPLHF
DNA: TGTGCCAGCAGCTTATTTGACAGGAGAGATTCACCCCTCCACTTT
length: 15
D: NA
V: TRBV7-9
J: TRBJ1-6
size: NA

CDR3: CASSVGAGGSEKLFF
DNA: TGTGCCAGCAGCGTAGGGGCAGGGGGAAGTGAAAAACTGTTTTTT
length: 15
D: TRBD1
V: TRBV9
J: TRBJ1-4
size: NA

CDR3: CSASKDRGAFF
DNA: TGCAGTGCTAGCAAGGACAGGGGAGCTTTCTTT
length: 11
D: TRBD1
V: TRBV20-1
J: TRBJ1-1
size: NA

CDR3: CASSPGTGESTGELFF
DNA: TGTGCCAGCAGCCCGGGGACAGGGGAGTCCACCGGGGAGCTGTTTTTT
length: 16
D: TRBD1
V: TRBV5-6
J: TRBJ2-2
size: NA

CDR3: CASSLVQYATNEKLFF
DNA: TGTGCCAGCAGCTTAGTTCAGTATGCAACTAATGAAAAACTGTTTTTT
length: 16
D: NA
V: TRBV7-2
J: TRBJ1-4
size: NA

CDR3: CASSQALGAEAFF
DNA: TGCGCCAGCAGCCAAGCACTCGGGGCTGAAGCTTTCTTT
length: 13
D: NA
V: TRBV4-1
J: TRBJ1-1
size: NA

CDR3: CASSLAISGTAEAFF
DNA: TGTGCCAGCAGCTTGGCCATATCAGGAACCGCTGAAGCTTTCTTT
length: 15
D: NA
V: TRBV5-5
J: TRBJ1-1
size: NA

CDR3: CASAEGGQVNEQFF
DNA: TGTGCCAGCGCGGAGGGGGGGCAAGTGAATGAGCAGTTCTTC
length: 14
D: NA
V: TRBV6-4
J: TRBJ2-1
size: NA

CDR3: CASSSELGLRAYEQYF
DNA: TGTGCCAGCAGCTCAGAATTGGGACTGAGGGCCTACGAGCAGTACTTC
length: 16
D: NA
V: TRBV7-9
J: TRBJ2-7
size: NA

CDR3: CASSTGFGNTIYF
DNA: TGTGCCAGCAGTACAGGGTTTGGAAACACCATATATTTT
length: 13
D: NA
V: TRBV12-3/TRBV12-4
J: TRBJ1-3
size: NA

CDR3: CSVSIPDRSYNEQFF
DNA: TGCAGCGTGTCTATCCCCGACAGATCCTACAATGAGCAGTTCTTC
length: 15
D: NA
V: TRBV29-1
J: TRBJ2-1
size: once

CDR3: CASSYAQGRSYGYTF
DNA: TGTGCCAGCAGTTACGCTCAGGGTCGCAGCTATGGCTACACCTTC
length: 15
D: NA
V: TRBV6-6
J: TRBJ1-2
size: once

CDR3: CATSGTDLYSGANVLTF
DNA: TGTGCCACCAGTGGGACAGACCTCTACTCTGGGGCCAACGTCCTGACTTTC
length: 17
D: NA
V: TRBV24-1
J: TRBJ2-6
size: NA

CDR3: CASSGIGTVYGYTF
DNA: TGTGCCAGCAGTGGGATCGGGACAGTTTATGGCTACACCTTC
length: 14
D: TRBD1
V: TRBV28
J: TRBJ1-2
size: NA

CDR3: CASSQSRMNTEAFF
DNA: TGTGCCAGCAGCCAAAGCAGGATGAACACTGAAGCTTTCTTT
length: 14
D: NA
V: TRBV14
J: TRBJ1-1
size: NA

CDR3: CASSPRDSDYGYTF
DNA: TGTGCCAGCAGCCCGCGGGACAGTGACTATGGCTACACCTTC
length: 14
D: TRBD1
V: TRBV7-8
J: TRBJ1-2
size: NA

CDR3: CASSVTGGRAEAFF
DNA: TGTGCCAGCAGCGTAACAGGGGGACGGGCTGAAGCTTTCTTT
length: 14
D: TRBD1
V: TRBV7-9
J: TRBJ1-1
size: NA

CDR3: CASGRGASNQPQHF
DNA: TGTGCCAGTGGGAGGGGGGCCAGCAATCAGCCCCAGCATTTT
length: 14
D: NA
V: TRBV19
J: TRBJ1-5
size: NA

CDR3: CASSYSGRVISGANVLTF
DNA: TGTGCCAGCAGTTACTCGGGCAGAGTAATCTCTGGGGCCAACGTCCTGACTTTC
length: 18
D: NA
V: TRBV6-2/TRBV6-3
J: TRBJ2-6
size: once